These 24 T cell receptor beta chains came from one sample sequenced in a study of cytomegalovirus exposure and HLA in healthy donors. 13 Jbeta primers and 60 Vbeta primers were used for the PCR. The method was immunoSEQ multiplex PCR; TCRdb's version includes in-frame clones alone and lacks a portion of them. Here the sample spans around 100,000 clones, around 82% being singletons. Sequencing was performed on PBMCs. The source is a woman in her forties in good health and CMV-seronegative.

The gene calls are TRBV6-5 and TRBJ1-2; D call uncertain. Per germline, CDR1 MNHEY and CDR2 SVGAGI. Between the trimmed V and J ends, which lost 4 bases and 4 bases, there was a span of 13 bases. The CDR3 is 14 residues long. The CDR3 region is CASSSTERVYGYTF. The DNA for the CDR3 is TGTGCCAGCAGTTCAACAGAGAGGGTCTATGGCTACACCTTC.

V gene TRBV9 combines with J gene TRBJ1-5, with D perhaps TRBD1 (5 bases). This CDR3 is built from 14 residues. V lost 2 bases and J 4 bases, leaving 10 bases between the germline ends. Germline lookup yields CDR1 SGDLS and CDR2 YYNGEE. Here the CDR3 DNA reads TGTGCCAGCAGCGTGGGACTGCCTAATCAGCCCCAGCATTTT. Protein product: CASSVGLPNQPQHF.

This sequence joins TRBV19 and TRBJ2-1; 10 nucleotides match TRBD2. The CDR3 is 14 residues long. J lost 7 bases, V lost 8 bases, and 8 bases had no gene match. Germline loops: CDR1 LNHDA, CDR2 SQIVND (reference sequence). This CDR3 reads CASSSGRGLNEQFF. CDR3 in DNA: TGTGCCAGTTCGAGCGGGAGGGGTTTAAATGAGCAGTTCTTC.

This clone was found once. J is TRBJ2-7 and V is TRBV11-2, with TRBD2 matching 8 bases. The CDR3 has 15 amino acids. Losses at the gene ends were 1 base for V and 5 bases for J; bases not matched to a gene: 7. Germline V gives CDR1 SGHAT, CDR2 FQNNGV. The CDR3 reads CASSLGAGGPHEQYF. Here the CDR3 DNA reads TGTGCCAGCAGCTTAGGGGCGGGAGGACCCCACGAGCAGTACTTC.

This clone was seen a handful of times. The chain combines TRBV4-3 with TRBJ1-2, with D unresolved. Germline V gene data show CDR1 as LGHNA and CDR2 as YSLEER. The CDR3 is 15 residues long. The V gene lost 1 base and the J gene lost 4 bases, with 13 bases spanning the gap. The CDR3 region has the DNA TGCGCCAGCAGCCAAGGTATCCTAATCCGCTATGGCTACACCTTC. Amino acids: CASSQGILIRYGYTF.

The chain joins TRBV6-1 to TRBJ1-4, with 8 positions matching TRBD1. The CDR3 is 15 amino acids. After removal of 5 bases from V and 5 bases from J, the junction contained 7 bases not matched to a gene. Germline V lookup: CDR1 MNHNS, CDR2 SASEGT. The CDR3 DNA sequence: TGTGCCAGCAGTCCCCGGGACAGGACCAATGAAAAACTGTTTTTT. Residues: CASSPRDRTNEKLFF.

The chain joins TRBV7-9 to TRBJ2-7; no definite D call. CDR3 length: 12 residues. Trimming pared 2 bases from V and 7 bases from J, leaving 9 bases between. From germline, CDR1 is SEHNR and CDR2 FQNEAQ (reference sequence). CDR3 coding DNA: TGTGCCAGCAGCTTAATAACGCGGGAGCAGTACTTC. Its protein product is CASSLITREQYF.

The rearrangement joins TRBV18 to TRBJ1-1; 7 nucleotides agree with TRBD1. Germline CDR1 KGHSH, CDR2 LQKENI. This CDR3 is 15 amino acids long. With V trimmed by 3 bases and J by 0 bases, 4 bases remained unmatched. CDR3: CASSPLTGLNTEAFF. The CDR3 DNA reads TGTGCCAGCTCACCCTTGACAGGGTTGAACACTGAAGCTTTCTTT.

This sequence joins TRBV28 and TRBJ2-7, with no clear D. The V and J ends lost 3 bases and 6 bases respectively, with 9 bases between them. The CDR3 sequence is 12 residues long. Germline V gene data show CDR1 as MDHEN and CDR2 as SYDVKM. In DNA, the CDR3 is TGTGCCAGCAGTTTCGCTCTCGGCGAGCAGTACTTC. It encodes CASSFALGEQYF.

DNA for the CDR3: TGTGCCAGCAGCCAAACCAGATCAAGCGGCAATCAGCCCCAGCATTTT. Amino acid sequence: CASSQTRSSGNQPQHF. The V gene is TRBV4-2, the J gene TRBJ1-5, with D uncertain. Germline values: CDR1 LGHNA, CDR2 YNFKEQ. V was pared by 2 bases and J by 2 bases, with 13 bases between. This CDR3 is 16 amino acids long.

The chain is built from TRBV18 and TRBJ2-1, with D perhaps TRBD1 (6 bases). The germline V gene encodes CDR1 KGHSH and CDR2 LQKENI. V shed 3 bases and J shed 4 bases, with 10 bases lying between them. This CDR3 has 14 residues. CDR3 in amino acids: CASSPGALYNEQFF. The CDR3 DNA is TGTGCCAGCTCACCGGGGGCCTTATACAATGAGCAGTTCTTC.

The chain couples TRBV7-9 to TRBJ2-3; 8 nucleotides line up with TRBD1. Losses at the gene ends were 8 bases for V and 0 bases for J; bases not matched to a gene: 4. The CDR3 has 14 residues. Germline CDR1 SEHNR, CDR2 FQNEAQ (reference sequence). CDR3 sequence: CASPQGDSTDTQYF. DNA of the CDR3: TGTGCCAGCCCACAGGGGGATAGCACAGATACGCAGTATTTT.

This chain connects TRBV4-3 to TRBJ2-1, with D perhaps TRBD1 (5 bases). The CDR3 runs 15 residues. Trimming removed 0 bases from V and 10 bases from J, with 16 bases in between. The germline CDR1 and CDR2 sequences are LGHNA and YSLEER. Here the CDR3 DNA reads TGCGCCAGCAGCCAAGACCGACAGAGGCACTTAGAGCAGTTCTTC. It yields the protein CASSQDRQRHLEQFF.

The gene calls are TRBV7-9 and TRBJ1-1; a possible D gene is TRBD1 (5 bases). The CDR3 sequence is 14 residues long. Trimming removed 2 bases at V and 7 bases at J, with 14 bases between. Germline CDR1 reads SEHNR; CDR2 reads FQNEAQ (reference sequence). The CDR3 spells CASSLPTGSLEAFF. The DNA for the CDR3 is TGTGCCAGCAGCTTACCAACAGGTTCTCTTGAAGCTTTCTTT.

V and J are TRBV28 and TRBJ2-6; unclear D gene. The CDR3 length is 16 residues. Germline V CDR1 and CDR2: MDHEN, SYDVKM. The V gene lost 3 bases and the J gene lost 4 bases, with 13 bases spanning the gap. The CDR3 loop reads CASSFQATTGANVLTF. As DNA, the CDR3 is TGTGCCAGCAGTTTTCAAGCCACCACCGGGGCCAACGTCCTGACTTTC. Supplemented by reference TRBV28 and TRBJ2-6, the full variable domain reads DVKVTQSSRYLVKRTGEKVFLECVQDMDHENMFWYRQDPGLGLRLIYFSYDVKMKEKGDIPEGYSVSREKKERFSLILESASTNQTSMYLCASSFQATTGANVLTFGAGSRLTVL.

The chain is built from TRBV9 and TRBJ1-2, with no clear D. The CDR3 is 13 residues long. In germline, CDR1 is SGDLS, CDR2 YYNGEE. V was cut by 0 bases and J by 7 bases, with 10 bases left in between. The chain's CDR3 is CASSVEVLGGYTF. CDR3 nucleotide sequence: TGTGCCAGCAGCGTAGAAGTGCTCGGTGGCTACACCTTC.

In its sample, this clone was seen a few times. In DNA, the CDR3 is TGTGCCAGCAGTTCCGCCTCCGTGACAGGGAACTATGGCTACACCTTC. This translates into CASSSASVTGNYGYTF. The J gene is TRBJ1-2, the V gene TRBV28; 7 bases align to TRBD1. V gave up 4 bases and J gave up 2 bases; unmatched junction bases: 10. The CDR3 runs to 16 residues. CDR1 is MDHEN, CDR2 SYDVKM, per germline.

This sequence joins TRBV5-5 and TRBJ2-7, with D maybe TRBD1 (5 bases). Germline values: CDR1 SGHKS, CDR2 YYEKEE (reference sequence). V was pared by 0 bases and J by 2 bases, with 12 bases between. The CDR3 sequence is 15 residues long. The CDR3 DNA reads TGTGCCAGCAGCTTGGGGGGCCCCTCTCCCTACGAGCAGTACTTC. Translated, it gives CASSLGGPSPYEQYF.

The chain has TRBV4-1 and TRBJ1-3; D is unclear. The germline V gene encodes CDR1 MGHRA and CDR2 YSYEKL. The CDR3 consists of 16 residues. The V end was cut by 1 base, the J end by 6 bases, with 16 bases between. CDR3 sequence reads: CASSQAAGIRLNTIYF. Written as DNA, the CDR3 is TGCGCCAGCAGCCAAGCAGCGGGGATAAGGCTAAACACCATATATTTT.

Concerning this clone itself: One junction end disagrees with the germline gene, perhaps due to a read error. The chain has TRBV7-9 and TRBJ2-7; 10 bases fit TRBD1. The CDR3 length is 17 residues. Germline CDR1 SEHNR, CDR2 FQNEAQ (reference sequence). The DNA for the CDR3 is TGTTCCAGCAGCTCAATTCCCGGGACAGGGGTCTCCTACGAGCAGTACTTC. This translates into CSSSSIPGTGVSYEQYF.

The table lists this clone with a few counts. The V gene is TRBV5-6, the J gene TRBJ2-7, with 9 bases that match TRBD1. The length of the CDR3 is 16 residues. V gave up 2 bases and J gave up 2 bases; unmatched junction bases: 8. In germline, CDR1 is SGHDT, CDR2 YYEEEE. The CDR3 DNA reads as TGTGCCAGCAGCTTTACCTCGGGACAGGGCACCTACGAGCAGTACTTC. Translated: CASSFTSGQGTYEQYF.

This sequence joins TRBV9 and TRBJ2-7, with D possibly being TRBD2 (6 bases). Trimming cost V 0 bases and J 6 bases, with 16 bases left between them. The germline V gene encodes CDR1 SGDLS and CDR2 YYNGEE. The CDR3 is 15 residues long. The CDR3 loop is CASSVGSTAGGEQYF. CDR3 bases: TGTGCCAGCAGCGTAGGGTCAACAGCGGGTGGCGAGCAGTACTTC.

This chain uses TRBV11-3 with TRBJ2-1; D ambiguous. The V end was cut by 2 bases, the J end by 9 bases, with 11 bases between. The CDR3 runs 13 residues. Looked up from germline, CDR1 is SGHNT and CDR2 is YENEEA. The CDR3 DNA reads TGTGCCAGCAGCTTATCTACGGTCGGTGAGCAGTTCTTC. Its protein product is CASSLSTVGEQFF.

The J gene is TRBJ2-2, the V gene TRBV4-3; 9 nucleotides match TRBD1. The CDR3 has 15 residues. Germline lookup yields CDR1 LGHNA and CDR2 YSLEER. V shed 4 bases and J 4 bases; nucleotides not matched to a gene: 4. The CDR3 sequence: CASSPTGGSTGELFF. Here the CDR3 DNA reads TGCGCCAGCAGCCCGACAGGGGGTAGCACCGGGGAGCTGTTTTTT.